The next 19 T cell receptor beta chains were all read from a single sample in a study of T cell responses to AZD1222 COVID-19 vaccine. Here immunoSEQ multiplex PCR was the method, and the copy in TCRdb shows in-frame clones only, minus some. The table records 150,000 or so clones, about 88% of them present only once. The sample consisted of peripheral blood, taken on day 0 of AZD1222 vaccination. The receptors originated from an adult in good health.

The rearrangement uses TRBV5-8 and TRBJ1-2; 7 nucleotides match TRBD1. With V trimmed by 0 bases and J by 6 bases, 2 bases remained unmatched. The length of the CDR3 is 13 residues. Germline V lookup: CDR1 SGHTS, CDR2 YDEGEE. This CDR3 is CASSLAGTDGYTF. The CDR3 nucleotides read TGTGCCAGCAGCTTGGCCGGGACAGATGGCTACACCTTC.

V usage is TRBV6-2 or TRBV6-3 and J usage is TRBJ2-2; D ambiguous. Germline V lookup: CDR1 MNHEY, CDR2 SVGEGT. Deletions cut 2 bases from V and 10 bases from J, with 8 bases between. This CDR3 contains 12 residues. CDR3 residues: CASSYLWEELFF. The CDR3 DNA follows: TGTGCCAGCAGTTACCTCTGGGAGGAGCTGTTTTTT.

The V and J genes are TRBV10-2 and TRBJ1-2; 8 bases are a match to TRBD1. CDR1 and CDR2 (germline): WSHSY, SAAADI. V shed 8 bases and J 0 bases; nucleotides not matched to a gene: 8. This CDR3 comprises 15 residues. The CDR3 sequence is CASVGTGQSNYGYTF. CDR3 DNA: TGCGCCAGCGTTGGGACAGGCCAATCTAACTATGGCTACACCTTC.

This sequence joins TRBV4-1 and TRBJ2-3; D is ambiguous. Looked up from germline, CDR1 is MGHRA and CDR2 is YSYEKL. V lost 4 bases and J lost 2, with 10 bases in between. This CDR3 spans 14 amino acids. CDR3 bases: TGCGCCAGCAGCCTCCTTGGCGACACAGATACGCAGTATTTT. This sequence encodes CASSLLGDTDTQYF.

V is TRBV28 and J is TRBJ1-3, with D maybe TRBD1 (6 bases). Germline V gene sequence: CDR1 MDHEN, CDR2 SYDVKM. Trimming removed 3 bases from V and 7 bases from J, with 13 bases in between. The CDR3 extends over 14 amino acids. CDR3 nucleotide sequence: TGTGCCAGCAGTTTCCAGGGGCTACGGAACACCATATATTTT. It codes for CASSFQGLRNTIYF. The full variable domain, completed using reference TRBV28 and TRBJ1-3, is DVKVTQSSRYLVKRTGEKVFLECVQDMDHENMFWYRQDPGLGLRLIYFSYDVKMKEKGDIPEGYSVSREKKERFSLILESASTNQTSMYLCASSFQGLRNTIYFGEGSWLTVV.

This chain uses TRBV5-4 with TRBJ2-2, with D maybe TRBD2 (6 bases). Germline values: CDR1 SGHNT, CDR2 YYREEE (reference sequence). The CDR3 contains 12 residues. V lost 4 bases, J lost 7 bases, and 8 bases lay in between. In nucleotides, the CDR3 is TGTGCCAGCAGCACCGGGAGCGGGGAGCTGTTTTTT. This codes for CASSTGSGELFF.

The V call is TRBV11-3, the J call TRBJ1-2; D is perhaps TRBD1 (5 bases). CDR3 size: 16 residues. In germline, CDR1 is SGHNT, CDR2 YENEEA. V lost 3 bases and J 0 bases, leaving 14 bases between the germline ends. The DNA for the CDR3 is TGTGCCAGCAGCTTTTTGACAGCCCTCGCTAACTATGGCTACACCTTC. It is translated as CASSFLTALANYGYTF.

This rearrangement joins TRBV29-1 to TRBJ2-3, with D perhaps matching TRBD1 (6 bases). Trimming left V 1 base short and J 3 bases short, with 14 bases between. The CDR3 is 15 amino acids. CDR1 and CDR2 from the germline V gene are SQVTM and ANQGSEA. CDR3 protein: CSVEGDTYRTDTQYF. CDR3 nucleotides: TGCAGCGTTGAAGGGGACACATACAGAACAGATACGCAGTATTTT.

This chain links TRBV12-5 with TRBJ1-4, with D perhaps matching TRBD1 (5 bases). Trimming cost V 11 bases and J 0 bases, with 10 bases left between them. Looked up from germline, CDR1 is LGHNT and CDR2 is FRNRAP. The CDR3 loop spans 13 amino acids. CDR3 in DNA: TGTGCTTCTGGGACCGCAACTAATGAAAAACTGTTTTTT. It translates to CASGTATNEKLFF.

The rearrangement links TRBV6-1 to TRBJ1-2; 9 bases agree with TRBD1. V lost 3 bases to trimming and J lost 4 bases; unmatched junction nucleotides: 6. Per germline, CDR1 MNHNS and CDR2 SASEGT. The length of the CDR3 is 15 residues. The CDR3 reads CASSDDRGVVYGYTF. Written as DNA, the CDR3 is TGTGCCAGCAGTGACGACAGGGGGGTGGTCTATGGCTACACCTTC.

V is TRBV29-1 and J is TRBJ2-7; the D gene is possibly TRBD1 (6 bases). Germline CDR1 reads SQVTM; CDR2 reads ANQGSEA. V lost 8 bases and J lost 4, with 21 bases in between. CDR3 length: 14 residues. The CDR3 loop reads CSIIGTPCWYEQYF. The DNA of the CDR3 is TGCAGCATTATTGGGACACCCTGTTGGTACGAGCAGTACTTC.

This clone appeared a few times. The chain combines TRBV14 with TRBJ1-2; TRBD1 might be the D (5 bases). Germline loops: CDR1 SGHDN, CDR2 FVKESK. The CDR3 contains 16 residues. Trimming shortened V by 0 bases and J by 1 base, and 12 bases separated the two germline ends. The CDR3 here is CASSQEVRGSNYGYTF. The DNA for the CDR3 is TGTGCCAGCAGCCAAGAGGTCCGGGGGAGTAACTATGGCTACACCTTC.

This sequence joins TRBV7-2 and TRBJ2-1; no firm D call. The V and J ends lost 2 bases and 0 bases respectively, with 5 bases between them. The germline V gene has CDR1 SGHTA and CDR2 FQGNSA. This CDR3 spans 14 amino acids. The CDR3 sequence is CASSLSASYNEQFF. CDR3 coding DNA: TGTGCCAGCAGCTTATCAGCCTCCTACAATGAGCAGTTCTTC.

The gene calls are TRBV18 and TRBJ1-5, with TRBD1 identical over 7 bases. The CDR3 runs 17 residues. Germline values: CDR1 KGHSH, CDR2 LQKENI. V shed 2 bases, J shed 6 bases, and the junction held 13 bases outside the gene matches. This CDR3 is CASSPDRDSVQSQPQHF. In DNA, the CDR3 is TGTGCCAGCTCACCAGACCGGGACAGTGTTCAATCTCAGCCCCAGCATTTT.

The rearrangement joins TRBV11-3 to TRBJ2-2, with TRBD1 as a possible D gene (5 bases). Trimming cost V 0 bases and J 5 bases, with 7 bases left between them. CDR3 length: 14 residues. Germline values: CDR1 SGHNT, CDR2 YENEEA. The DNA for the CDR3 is TGTGCCAGCAGCTTAGACAGGGTAACCGGGGAGCTGTTTTTT. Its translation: CASSLDRVTGELFF.

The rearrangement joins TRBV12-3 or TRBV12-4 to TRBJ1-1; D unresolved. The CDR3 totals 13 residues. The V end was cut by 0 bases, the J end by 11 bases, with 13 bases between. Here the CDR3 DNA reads TGTGCCAGCAGTTTAGCCGGGCCCTTCGGGGCTTTCTTT. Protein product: CASSLAGPFGAFF.

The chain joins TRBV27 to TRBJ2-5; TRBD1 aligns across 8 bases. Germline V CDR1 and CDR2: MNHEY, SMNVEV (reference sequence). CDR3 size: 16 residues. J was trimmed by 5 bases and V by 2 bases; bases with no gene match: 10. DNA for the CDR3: TGTGCCAGCAGTTTAGGGGGGCAGGGGGCAGGGGAGACCCAGTACTTC. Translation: CASSLGGQGAGETQYF.

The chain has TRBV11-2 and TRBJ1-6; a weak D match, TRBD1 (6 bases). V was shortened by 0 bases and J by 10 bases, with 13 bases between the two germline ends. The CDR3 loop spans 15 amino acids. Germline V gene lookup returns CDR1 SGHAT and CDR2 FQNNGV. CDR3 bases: TGTGCCAGCAGCTTAGACAGGGGAGGATGGTCACCCCTCCACTTT. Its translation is CASSLDRGGWSPLHF. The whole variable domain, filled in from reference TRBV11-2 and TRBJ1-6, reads EAGVAQSPRYKIIEKRQSVAFWCNPISGHATLYWYQQILGQGPKLLIQFQNNGVVDDSQLPKDRFSAERLKGVDSTLKIQPAKLEDSAVYLCASSLDRGGWSPLHFGNGTRLTVT.

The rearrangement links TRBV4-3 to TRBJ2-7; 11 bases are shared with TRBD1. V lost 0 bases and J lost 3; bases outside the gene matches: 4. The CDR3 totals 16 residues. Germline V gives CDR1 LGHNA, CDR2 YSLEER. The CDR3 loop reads CASSQESGTGGYEQYF. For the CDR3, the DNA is TGCGCCAGCAGCCAAGAAAGCGGGACAGGGGGCTACGAGCAGTACTTC.